Included here is one T cell receptor beta chain sequence, with context. Its antigen is not known. The protocol was immunoSEQ multiplex PCR, while the TCRdb copy is restricted to in-frame clones and leaves out a portion. This repertoire shows 60,000 to 80,000 clones, around 80% found once; its top ten account for under 2%. This entry belongs to a study of OX40 agonist ivuxolimab in advanced cancers. Study context: Patients assigned to dose escalation were diagnosed with hepatocellular carcinoma, melanoma, renal cell or head and neck cancer. Cohort: around 86% men, mean age 60, aged roughly 20 to 79.

Findings and caveats of the study: Expanded clones belonging to CD8+ T cells outnumbered, on average, those of CD4+.

This CDR3 comprises 12 residues. Per the germline V gene, CDR1 is MDHEN and CDR2 is SYDVKM. V dropped 6 bases and J dropped 8 bases, with 10 bases sitting between them. This clonotype was sampled from an adult with an advanced solid tumor such as melanoma, head and neck, liver or kidney cancer. Material: CD4+ or CD8+ T cells sorted from blood, obtained in a trial of the OX40 agonist ivuxolimab. The J gene is TRBJ1-4, the V gene TRBV28; the D is unclear. CDR3 loop: CASRDLGEKLFF. CDR3 sequence (DNA): TGTGCCAGCAGAGACTTAGGGGAAAAACTGTTTTTT.